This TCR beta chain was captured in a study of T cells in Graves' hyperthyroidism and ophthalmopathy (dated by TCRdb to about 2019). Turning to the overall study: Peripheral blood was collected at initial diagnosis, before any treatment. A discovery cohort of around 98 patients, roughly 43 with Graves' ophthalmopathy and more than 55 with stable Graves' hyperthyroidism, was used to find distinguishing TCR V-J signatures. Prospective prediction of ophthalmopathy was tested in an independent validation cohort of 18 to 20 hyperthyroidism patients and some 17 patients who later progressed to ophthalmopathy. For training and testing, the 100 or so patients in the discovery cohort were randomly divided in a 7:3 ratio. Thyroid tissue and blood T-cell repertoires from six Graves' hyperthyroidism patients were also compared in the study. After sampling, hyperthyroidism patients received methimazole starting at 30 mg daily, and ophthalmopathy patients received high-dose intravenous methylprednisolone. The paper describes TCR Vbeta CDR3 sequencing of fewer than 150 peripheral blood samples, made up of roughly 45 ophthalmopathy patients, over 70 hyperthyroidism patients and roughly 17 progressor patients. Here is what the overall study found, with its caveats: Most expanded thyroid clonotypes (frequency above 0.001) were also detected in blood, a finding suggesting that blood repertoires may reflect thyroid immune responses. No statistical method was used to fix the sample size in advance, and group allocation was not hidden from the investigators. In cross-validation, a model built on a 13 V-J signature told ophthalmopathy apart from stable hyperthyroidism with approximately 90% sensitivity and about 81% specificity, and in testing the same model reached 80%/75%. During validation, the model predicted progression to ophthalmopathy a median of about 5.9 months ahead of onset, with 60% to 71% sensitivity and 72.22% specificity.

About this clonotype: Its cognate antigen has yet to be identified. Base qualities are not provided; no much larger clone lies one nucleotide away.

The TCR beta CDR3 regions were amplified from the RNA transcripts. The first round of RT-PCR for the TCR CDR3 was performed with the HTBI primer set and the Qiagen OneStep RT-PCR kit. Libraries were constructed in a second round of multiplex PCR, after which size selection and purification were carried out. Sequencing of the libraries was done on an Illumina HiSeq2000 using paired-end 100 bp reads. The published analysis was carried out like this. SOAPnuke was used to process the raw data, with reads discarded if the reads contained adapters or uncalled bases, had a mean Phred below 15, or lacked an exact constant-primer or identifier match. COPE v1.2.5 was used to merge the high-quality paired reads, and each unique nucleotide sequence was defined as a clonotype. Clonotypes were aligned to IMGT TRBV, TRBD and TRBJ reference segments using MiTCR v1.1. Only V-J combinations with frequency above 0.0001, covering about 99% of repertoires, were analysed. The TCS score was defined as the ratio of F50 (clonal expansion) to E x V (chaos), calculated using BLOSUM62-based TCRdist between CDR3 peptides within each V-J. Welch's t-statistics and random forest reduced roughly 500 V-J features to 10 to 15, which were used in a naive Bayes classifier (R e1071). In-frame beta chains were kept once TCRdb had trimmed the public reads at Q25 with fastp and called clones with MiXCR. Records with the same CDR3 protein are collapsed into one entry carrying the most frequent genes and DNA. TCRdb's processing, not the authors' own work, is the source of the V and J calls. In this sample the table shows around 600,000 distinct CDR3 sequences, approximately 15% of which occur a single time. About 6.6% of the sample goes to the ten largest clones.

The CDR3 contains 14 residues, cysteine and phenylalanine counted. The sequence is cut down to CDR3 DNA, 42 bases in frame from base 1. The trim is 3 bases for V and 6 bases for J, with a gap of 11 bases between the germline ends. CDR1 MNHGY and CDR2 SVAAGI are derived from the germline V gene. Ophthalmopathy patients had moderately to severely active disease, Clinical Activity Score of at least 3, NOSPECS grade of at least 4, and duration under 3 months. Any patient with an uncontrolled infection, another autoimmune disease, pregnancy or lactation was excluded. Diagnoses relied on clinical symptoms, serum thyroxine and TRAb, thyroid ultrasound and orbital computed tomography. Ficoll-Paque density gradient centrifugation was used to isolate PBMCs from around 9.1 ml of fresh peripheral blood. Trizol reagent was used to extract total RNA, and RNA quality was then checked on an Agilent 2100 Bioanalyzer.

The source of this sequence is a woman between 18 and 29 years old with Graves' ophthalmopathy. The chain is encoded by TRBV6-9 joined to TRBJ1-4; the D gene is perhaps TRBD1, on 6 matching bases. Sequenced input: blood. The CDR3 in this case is CASSYGAGDEKLFF. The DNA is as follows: TGTGCCAGCAGTTACGGGGCAGGGGATGAAAAACTGTTTTTT.